Detailed here is one T cell receptor beta chain. Its antigen is not identified. This sample is part of a study of identical twins. Whole-study results and caveats: While abundant cord blood beta clonotypes carried fewer insertions, memory repertoires showed no such pattern. The models gave estimates that fell short of the out-of-frame TCR alpha sharing seen in monozygotic twins. For zero-insertion analyses, partial confounding could come from invariant MAIT and iNKT cells. Out-of-frame alpha sequences shared by twins were enriched for low generation probability.

TCRdb re-derived calls from the 5' RACE reads in MiXCR, one entry per CDR3 protein. The data show a few hundred thousand distinct CDR3 sequences, 12% to 15% seen once. With V trimmed by 6 bases and J by 6 bases, 6 bases remained unmatched. Germline CDR1 and CDR2: ENHRY and SYGVKD. This CDR3 is 14 amino acids long. These data also featured in a second study, about yellow fever vaccine responses in identical twins.

The sample consisted of CD4+ T cells sorted from blood. This receptor was taken from a woman under 30 in good health. The V gene is TRBV10-3, the J gene TRBJ2-1; 9 bases are a match to TRBD1. The chain's CDR3 is CAISRTGASNEQFF. The CDR3 coding sequence is TGTGCCATCAGCCGGACAGGGGCGTCCAATGAGCAGTTCTTC.